This TCR beta chain was documented in a study of relationships among human T cell subsets (dated by TCRdb to the early 2010s). Study-wide context: The study sequenced eight distinct T cell populations from blood: pan T, CD8 cytotoxic, regulatory, Th1, Th2, naive plus transitional, activated and memory cells.

Spanning cysteine to phenylalanine, the CDR3 consists of 13 amino acids. The retained sequence is limited to the CDR3, 39 bases, with the frame set at the first base. V gives up 0 bases and J gives up 2 bases, and the segment between their germline ends measures 3 bases. Reading the germline V gene gives CDR1 SGHAT and CDR2 FQNNGV. Miltenyi superparamagnetic beads coated with subset-specific monoclonal antibodies were used to isolate the T cell subsets. Every T cell population was isolated from peripheral blood. Whole blood was subjected to Ficoll separation to obtain mononuclear cells, from which monocytes were subsequently depleted using anti-CD14 microbeads. Isolated cell populations were immediately resuspended in RNAprotect reagent. The pan T sample comprised CD3+ T cells in general. Study-wide conclusions, independent of this receptor: A CD4+CD8+ double-positive population could not be excluded by the bead-based sorting. More than 55% of CD8+ cytotoxic sequences came from clones with more than 100 reads, while the regulatory and Th2 subsets showed few clones of that size. The substantial sharing of CDR3s among Th1, Th2 and regulatory T cells was interpreted as suggesting that cell fate choices are stochastic. T cell counts went unrecorded for a couple of pan T samples, which were processed alongside pan B cells. Across the seven subsets, no statistically significant differences turned up in V, D and J usage, CDR3 length, or N-nucleotide additions.

Worth noting for this clonotype: Its binding antigen is unknown. No base quality information exists; no much larger clone differs at one position.

Libraries were constructed by multiplex PCR. The run used a 454 GS FLX. TCR alpha and beta CDR3 regions were amplified from mRNA by semiquantitative ARM-PCR. In ARM-PCR, tagged nested gene-specific primers were applied first, and communal superprimers then carried out the exponential amplification. Before the second amplification round was performed on first-round PCR products, the nested primers were removed by exonuclease. Sequencing of the amplicons was performed on the 454 platform, which allows millions of DNA fragments to be sequenced rapidly without cloning bias. A read counted as effective if the read could be mapped to both V and J germline segments. The paper's processing steps were these. IRmap was used to assign reads to germline V, D and J segments, and IRmap relies on pyromap, a Smith-Waterman modification adapted to 454 sequencing errors. D-beta assignments were filtered using cutoffs set at the 99th percentile of alignment scores from simulated random sequences. The CDR3 was taken to be the amino acids lying between the conserved V-segment Y[YFLI]C motif and the J-segment [FW]GXGT motif. Repertoire diversity was estimated with a compound Poisson process model previously applied to large-scale EST data. A procedure for detecting cross-contamination was used to argue that the shared CDR3s did not come from sample contamination. TCRdb ran its own pipeline on the public reads, namely fastp trimming at Q25 and MiXCR clone calling, and kept in-frame beta chains. Rows matching on CDR3 protein sequence are summarized as one entry with the most common DNA and genes. The V and J calls and clone size come from TCRdb's table, not from the authors' own analysis. This sample is represented by roughly 15,000 distinct CDR3 sequences; around 62% of them were singletons. The ten largest clones take up about 32% of the sample.

The clonotype was recovered from a man in his forties or fifties in good health. This chain joins TRBV11-2 to TRBJ2-3; the D gene cannot be named for sure. Sequencing was performed on total T cells sorted from blood. This specimen's cell subset or site label, per the study, means: CD3+ T cells in general. The DNA is TGTGCCAGCAGCTTAGATGCCACAGATACGCAGTATTTT. This encodes CASSLDATDTQYF.